This entry is about one T cell receptor beta chain. No cognate antigen has been identified for it. It has no much larger one-base neighbor in the sample; base qualities were not kept. Each donor gave one peripheral blood draw, around 100 mL on average, collected into heparinised tubes. Using a panel that included CD45RO, CCR7, CD25, CD127, CD95 and CD27, naive, central memory, regulatory and stem cell-like memory CD4+ T cells were sorted on a BD FACSAria II. A purity above 98% was achieved for all sorted populations. PBMCs were separated immediately by Lymphoprep density gradient centrifugation and were stained directly, without being cultured. So that batch effects would be minimized, each experiment stained and sorted samples in pairs, pairing one healthy donor with one patient. These data belong to a study of beta chain features in type 1 diabetes (dated by TCRdb to the late 2010s). For context, the study as a whole: Mean age, gender distribution, total cell number and subset yield were not different between patients and healthy donors. In the study, recently diagnosed type 1 diabetes patients and matched healthy donors were compared on the TCRB repertoires of their sorted circulating CD4+ T cell subsets. A total of roughly 98,000,000 sorted cells were examined across all samples, and RNA yield correlated strongly with the number of cells per subset. Whereas all 30 or so donors provided naive and central memory subsets, regulatory and stem cell-like memory subsets were isolated from just 8 patients and about eight healthy donors. Summary of the overall study and its limitations: Only small numbers of individuals were included in the HLA sub-analyses, which left unresolved whether HLA type had any influence on TCRB rearrangement. Shorter templates might have been favored by PCR, but patient and control samples were amplified and corrected together, so both groups would have been affected equally by any skew. Because cDNA rather than genomic DNA was sequenced, highly expressing activated cells could have been over-represented, although no difference in activation and CD3 levels was found between groups. A moderate but significant shortening of TCRB CDR3 length was observed in type 1 diabetes patients in all four CD4+ subsets. Naive, central memory and regulatory TCRB repertoires appeared to be more similar among patients than among healthy donors. At VDJ recombination sites, patients with type 1 diabetes made fewer insertions and deleted more nucleotides, a pattern implying thymic rearrangement abnormalities.

All of the isolated RNA was reverse transcribed with the High Capacity cDNA Reverse Transcription Kit, so expressed TCRB transcripts were sequenced. Deep immunoSEQ sequencing was performed on naive, central memory and regulatory T cell samples, with an average of roughly 3.6 million total reads per sample. Sorted cells were lysed in RLT buffer, and RNA was extracted using DNase-treated RNeasy Micro or Mini kits according to cell number. Each cell subset was processed separately to prevent cross-contamination, with patient and healthy donor samples processed together. The immunoSEQ multiplex PCR was used to amplify TCRB sequences from cDNA, generating 87-bp fragments that spanned the CDR3 region. The amplicons were sequenced using the Illumina HiSeq platform. Per the source publication's procedure: PCR bias was computationally corrected using synthetic template baselines, reads within Hamming distance 2 were collapsed, and singletons that could not be merged were discarded. Reads were aligned against IMGT so that V, D and J genes, CDR3 length and insertions or deletions at six rearrangement sites could be assigned. Clonotype counts were normalized to sorted cell number within each subset before computing true diversity and Gini coefficients with the tcR R package. The overlap coefficient, calculated on TCRB nucleotide sequences, was used to quantify repertoire sharing. What TCRdb holds here is the immuneACCESS table cut down to in-frame rearrangements. Part of the clones is not present; checked against another copy, under half of the missing clones reflect an unresolved V gene, and the others are unexplained. The D gene and trimming were derived from the DNA, and the V and J assignments and clone size from that table. The sample table shows fewer than 400,000 clones, and under 8.5% are seen once. Roughly 0.44% of the sample rests with the top ten.

Germline trimming: 5 bases from V, 5 bases from J; junction bases outside gene matches: 16. From its cysteine to its phenylalanine, the CDR3 spans 18 amino acids. Of all the DNA, just the CDR3 is kept, 54 bases in frame from base 1. According to the germline V gene, CDR1 reads SGHTA and CDR2 reads FQGTGA. The receptor was isolated from a woman aged 18-29 years in good health. Sequenced input: central memory CD4+ T cells from blood. Recombination connected TRBV7-3 to TRBJ2-1; TRBD2 lines up with 9 middle nucleotides. The bases are TGTGCCAGCAGCCTAGTCATCCTTCGGACTAGCGAGAACAATGAGCAGTTCTTC. Its amino acids are CASSLVILRTSENNEQFF.